This T cell receptor beta chain was documented in a study of blood T cell repertoires in COVID-19. The CDR3 contains 15 residues. In germline, CDR1 is KGHSH, CDR2 LQKENI. The V gene end was trimmed by 6 bases and the J gene end by 2 bases; junction bases not matched to a gene: 4. Sequenced by immunoSEQ multiplex PCR; TCRdb stores in-frame clones only, minus some. This table holds under 35,000 clones, 88% found once. The TCR sequence derives from a woman between 50 and 59 years old with active COVID-19. Specimen: peripheral blood. V usage is TRBV18 and J usage is TRBJ2-6; the match to TRBD2 covers 7 bases. The CDR3, as DNA: TGTGCCAGCTCTCCAGGGAGGGCTGGGGCCAACGTCCTGACTTTC. Residues: CASSPGRAGANVLTF.